The 5 T cell receptor beta chains presented below share a single source sample, sequenced in a study of technical replicates of blood from a handful of donors. Here immunoSEQ multiplex PCR was the method, and the copy in TCRdb shows in-frame clones only, minus some. The data show about 15,000 clones, roughly 87% seen once. Specimen: PBMCs. Receptors were obtained from a human donor in good health.

The sample holds one count of this clone. The V and J genes are TRBV28 and TRBJ1-2; 8 nucleotides match TRBD1. Germline CDR1 is MDHEN and CDR2 is SYDVKM. This CDR3 spans 14 amino acids. The junction had 1 base not matched to a gene; V was cut back by 1 base and J by 3 bases. CDR3 protein: CASSLSQGDYGYTF. In nucleotides, the CDR3 is TGTGCCAGCAGTTTATCACAGGGGGACTATGGCTACACCTTC.

This sequence joins TRBV7-9 and TRBJ2-7; 10 bases align to TRBD1. The CDR3 spans 14 residues. The germline CDR1 and CDR2 sequences are SEHNR and FQNEAQ (reference sequence). Germline trimming cut 3 bases from V and 4 bases from J; bases unmatched to any gene: 3. This CDR3 is CASSFDRGHYEQYF. The CDR3 DNA reads as TGTGCCAGCAGCTTTGACAGGGGGCATTACGAGCAGTACTTC.

The chain recombines TRBV5-1 with TRBJ2-5, with D possibly TRBD2 on 6 matching bases. The germline V and J ends were trimmed by 4 bases and 2 bases, with 15 bases remaining between them. This CDR3 contains 15 residues. In germline, CDR1 is SGHRS, CDR2 YFSETQ. The CDR3 DNA sequence: TGCGCCAGCAGCCCCGGGGCGGGGCAACAAGAGACCCAGTACTTC. Amino acids: CASSPGAGQQETQYF.

The chain employs TRBV29-1 and TRBJ2-3; 7 bases line up with TRBD2. This CDR3 has 17 residues. Losses at the gene ends were 7 bases for V and 4 bases for J; bases not matched to a gene: 20. The germline gives CDR1 SQVTM, CDR2 ANQGSEA. The CDR3 reads CSAATVWGGKDPDTQYF. CDR3 DNA: TGCAGCGCTGCCACCGTCTGGGGGGGAAAAGACCCAGATACGCAGTATTTT.

The sample holds a few counts of this clone. The chain couples TRBV6-1 to TRBJ2-7; TRBD2 agrees at 11 bases. Germline V gene sequence: CDR1 MNHNS, CDR2 SASEGT. The J segment lost 0 bases and the V segment lost 4 bases, leaving 2 bases of the junction unmatched. The CDR3 has 15 residues. For the CDR3, the DNA is TGTGCCAGCAGTGGTGGGACTAGCGGCTCCTACGAGCAGTACTTC. It codes for CASSGGTSGSYEQYF.